The 30 T cell receptor beta chains below come from one sample, sequenced in a study of T cell responses to AZD1222 COVID-19 vaccine. The repertoire was sequenced with immunoSEQ multiplex PCR; TCRdb's copy has only in-frame clones and lacks some. The sample lists 110,000 or so clones; about 90% were seen once. The sequencing here drew on peripheral blood, taken on day 0 of AZD1222 vaccination. These TCRs come from an adult in good health.

The V call is TRBV6-5, the J call TRBJ1-5; D not certain. The CDR3 extends over 13 amino acids. V was clipped by 6 bases and J by 6 bases, with 12 bases between them. Germline V gene sequence: CDR1 MNHEY, CDR2 SVGAGI. Here the CDR3 reads CASRQSLSQPQHF. The CDR3, as DNA: TGTGCCAGCAGACAGAGCCTTAGTCAGCCCCAGCATTTT.

This clone is a singleton in its sample. The V call is TRBV7-3, the J call TRBJ1-6, with D unclear. From germline, CDR1 is SGHTA and CDR2 FQGTGA. V lost 5 bases to trimming and J lost 7 bases, with 9 bases between them. The CDR3 length is 13 residues. The DNA of the CDR3 is TGTGCCAGCAGCGTTCAGCCCAATTCACCCCTCCACTTT. Its protein product is CASSVQPNSPLHF.

The chain joins TRBV10-2 to TRBJ2-5; D gene ambiguous. Trimming stripped 0 bases from V and 4 bases from J, with 3 bases between. Germline CDR1 is WSHSY and CDR2 is SAAADI. This CDR3 is 12 amino acids long. Here the CDR3 DNA reads TGCGCCAGCAGTGAGTCAGGAGAGACCCAGTACTTC. Its translation is CASSESGETQYF.

The chain recombines TRBV15 with TRBJ1-2; D may be TRBD1 (6 bases). Germline V gives CDR1 LNHNV, CDR2 YYDKDF (reference sequence). The CDR3 contains 14 residues. V lost 5 bases and J 8 bases, leaving 18 bases between the germline ends. The CDR3 sequence is CATSRVGGIEGYTF. In DNA, the CDR3 is TGTGCCACCAGCCGTGTAGGGGGGATTGAAGGCTACACCTTC.

The rearrangement uses TRBV10-2 and TRBJ1-4; D is uncertain. Trimming took 3 bases from V and 5 from J, leaving 10 bases between them. The CDR3 covers 14 residues. In germline, CDR1 is WSHSY, CDR2 SAAADI. CDR3 nucleotide sequence: TGCGCCAGCAGTGAAGTAGGTGGGAATGAAAAACTGTTTTTT. Its protein is CASSEVGGNEKLFF.

The CDR3 protein is CASSLPSVAGGSQYF. CDR3 bases: TGTGCCAGCAGTTTACCCTCGGTAGCGGGAGGCTCGCAGTATTTT. The J gene is TRBJ2-3, the V gene TRBV28; 10 positions match TRBD2. This CDR3 is built from 15 residues. CDR1 is MDHEN, CDR2 SYDVKM, per germline. V trimming: 2 bases; J trimming: 10 bases; junction bases outside the gene matches: 9. The entire variable domain, with the rest obtained from reference TRBV28 and TRBJ2-3, is as follows: DVKVTQSSRYLVKRTGEKVFLECVQDMDHENMFWYRQDPGLGLRLIYFSYDVKMKEKGDIPEGYSVSREKKERFSLILESASTNQTSMYLCASSLPSVAGGSQYFGPGTRLTVL.

V gene TRBV12-3 or TRBV12-4 combines with J gene TRBJ1-2; no definite D call. The V end was cut by 6 bases, the J end by 8 bases, with 16 bases between. The CDR3 runs 13 residues. CDR3 amino acids: CASSPGRNGGYTF. The CDR3 bases are TGTGCCAGCAGCCCCGGCAGGAATGGAGGCTACACCTTC.

This chain joins TRBV12-5 and TRBJ2-7; D gene uncertain. Germline lookup yields CDR1 LGHNT and CDR2 FRNRAP. V was shortened by 3 bases and J by 4 bases, with 4 bases between the two germline ends. The CDR3 sequence is 11 residues long. CDR3 sequence: CASGLTYEQYF. The CDR3 DNA follows: TGTGCTAGTGGTTTAACTTACGAGCAGTACTTC.

V is TRBV5-6 and J is TRBJ2-7, with D possibly matching TRBD1 (5 bases). The germline CDR1 and CDR2 sequences are SGHDT and YYEEEE. The CDR3 length is 14 residues. Trimming shortened V by 2 bases and J by 4 bases, and 13 bases separated the two germline ends. CDR3: CASSFPGLGYEQYF. DNA for the CDR3: TGTGCCAGCAGCTTTCCAGGGTTGGGTTACGAGCAGTACTTC.

The V call is TRBV7-9, the J call TRBJ2-7, with D perhaps TRBD2 (5 bases). The germline gives CDR1 SEHNR, CDR2 FQNEAQ (reference sequence). V was clipped by 0 bases and J by 5 bases, with 11 bases between them. This CDR3 has 14 amino acids. CDR3 in amino acids: CASSLAGSGNEQYF. Written as DNA, the CDR3 is TGTGCCAGCAGCTTAGCTGGGAGCGGCAACGAGCAGTACTTC.

This sequence joins TRBV5-5 and TRBJ1-5, with D possibly TRBD1 on 5 matching bases. The CDR3 length is 15 residues. Germline CDR1 SGHKS, CDR2 YYEKEE (reference sequence). V dropped 2 bases and J dropped 5 bases, with 14 bases sitting between them. The CDR3 DNA sequence: TGTGCCAGCAGCTTCACAGGTGAGGACCATCAGCCCCAGCATTTT. Its protein is CASSFTGEDHQPQHF.

The V gene is TRBV5-4, the J gene TRBJ1-3; a possible D gene is TRBD1 (5 bases). The germline V gene encodes CDR1 SGHNT and CDR2 YYREEE (reference sequence). V lost 4 bases and J lost 0, with 11 bases in between. This CDR3 is 15 amino acids long. The CDR3 loop reads CASSTDTRSGNTIYF. The CDR3 DNA is TGTGCCAGCAGCACGGACACCCGCTCTGGAAACACCATATATTTT.

The genes are TRBV9 and TRBJ1-5; D may be TRBD1 (5 bases). CDR3 length: 14 amino acids. CDR1 is SGDLS, CDR2 YYNGEE, per germline. V gave up 0 bases and J gave up 4 bases, with 8 bases separating them. CDR3 region: CASSVGDGNQPQHF. Written as DNA, the CDR3 is TGTGCCAGCAGCGTAGGGGACGGGAATCAGCCCCAGCATTTT.

This sequence joins TRBV7-9 and TRBJ2-5; no clear D. The CDR3 is 11 residues long. Trimming took 5 bases from V and 4 from J, leaving 5 bases between them. CDR1 and CDR2 (germline): SEHNR, FQNEAQ (reference sequence). CDR3 sequence reads: CASSQGETQYF. In DNA form, the CDR3 reads TGTGCCAGCAGCCAAGGAGAGACCCAGTACTTC.

The chain combines TRBV5-6 with TRBJ2-7; TRBD1 is a possible D gene (6 bases). The CDR3 consists of 14 residues. The germline V gene encodes CDR1 SGHDT and CDR2 YYEEEE. V lost 5 bases, J lost 7 bases, and 19 bases lay in between. Here the CDR3 DNA reads TGTGCCAGCAGTTTGACAGTCGTTACAGGGGAGCAGTACTTC. Translating gives CASSLTVVTGEQYF.

This chain connects TRBV6-5 to TRBJ1-4; D is possibly TRBD1 (5 bases). CDR1 is MNHEY and CDR2 is SVGAGI in the germline V gene. V was shortened by 2 bases and J by 8 bases, with 9 bases between the two germline ends. The CDR3 contains 13 residues. The CDR3 DNA reads TGTGCCAGCAGTTACGGGGGGGTCGAAAAACTGTTTTTT. It is translated as CASSYGGVEKLFF.

Regarding this clone: Distinct nucleotide sequences in the sample also encode this CDR3. This rearrangement joins TRBV27 to TRBJ2-1, with D perhaps TRBD1 (6 bases). The CDR3 consists of 14 residues. V lost 3 bases to trimming and J lost 3 bases, with 9 bases between them. The germline V gene encodes CDR1 MNHEY and CDR2 SMNVEV (reference sequence). CDR3 bases: TGTGCCAGCAGTTTGTTCAGGGGCTACAATGAGCAGTTCTTC. Translating it yields CASSLFRGYNEQFF.

The gene calls are TRBV2 and TRBJ1-3; tentatively, D is TRBD1 (5 bases). Trimming pared 1 base from V and 3 bases from J, leaving 13 bases between. The CDR3 has 16 residues. Per the germline V gene, CDR1 is SNHLY and CDR2 is FYNNEI. The CDR3, as DNA: TGTGCCAGCAGTGAAGGCCGGGGGGGAGGTGGAAACACCATATATTTT. This encodes CASSEGRGGGGNTIYF. The full variable domain, with the rest looked up from reference TRBV2 and TRBJ1-3, is EPEVTQTPSHQVTQMGQEVILRCVPISNHLYFYWYRQILGQKVEFLVSFYNNEISEKSEIFDDQFSVERPDGSNFTLKIRSTKLEDSAMYFCASSEGRGGGGNTIYFGEGSWLTVV.

The rearrangement uses TRBV13 and TRBJ2-2; D is perhaps TRBD1 (5 bases). This CDR3 has 13 amino acids. V gave up 4 bases and J gave up 8 bases, with 11 bases separating them. CDR1 and CDR2 (germline): PRHDT, FYEKMQ (reference sequence). The CDR3 sequence: CASSSGFVGELFF. CDR3 in DNA: TGTGCCAGCAGCTCAGGGTTCGTGGGGGAGCTGTTTTTT.

V usage is TRBV14 and J usage is TRBJ1-1; D is uncertain. V lost 1 base to trimming and J lost 5 bases, with 5 bases between them. CDR3 size: 12 residues. Germline V gives CDR1 SGHDN, CDR2 FVKESK. Written as DNA, the CDR3 is TGTGCCAGCAGCCAAGTTTCAACTGAAGCTTTCTTT. Amino acid sequence: CASSQVSTEAFF. Combining the CDR3 with reference TRBV14 and TRBJ1-1 gives the whole variable domain EAGVTQFPSHSVIEKGQTVTLRCDPISGHDNLYWYRRVMGKEIKFLLHFVKESKQDESGMPNNRFLAERTGGTYSTLKVQPAELEDSGVYFCASSQVSTEAFFGQGTRLTVV.

The chain uses TRBV7-2 and TRBJ2-4, with a weak D call TRBD2 (6 bases). Trimming left V 5 bases short and J 14 bases short, with 13 bases between. CDR3 size: 11 residues. Germline V gives CDR1 SGHTA, CDR2 FQGNSA. The DNA for the CDR3 is TGTGCCAGCAGCCCTCCCCCGGGGGAGTACTTC. Translating gives CASSPPPGEYF. The variable domain in full, completed from reference TRBV7-2 and TRBJ2-4, reads GAGVSQSPSNKVTEKGKDVELRCDPISGHTALYWYRQSLGQGLEFLIYFQGNSAPDKSGLPSDRFSAERTGGSVSTLTIQRTQQEDSAVYLCASSPPPGEYFGAGTRLSVL.

The V and J genes are TRBV24-1 and TRBJ2-1; D possibly corresponds to TRBD2 (5 bases). Germline V gene sequence: CDR1 KGHDR, CDR2 SFDVKD. This CDR3 spans 15 amino acids. V was cut by 2 bases and J by 4 bases, with 11 bases left in between. CDR3: CATSDYGEPYNEQFF. In DNA form, the CDR3 reads TGTGCCACCAGTGATTACGGGGAACCATACAATGAGCAGTTCTTC.

The chain links TRBV27 to TRBJ2-2, with 10 positions matching TRBD1. The CDR3 length is 17 residues. Losses at the gene ends were 5 bases for V and 0 bases for J; bases not matched to a gene: 6. Germline V CDR1 and CDR2: MNHEY, SMNVEV (reference sequence). The CDR3 loop is CASSRTGGFANTGELFF. CDR3 nucleotide sequence: TGTGCCAGCAGTAGGACAGGGGGATTTGCGAACACCGGGGAGCTGTTTTTT.

The chain combines TRBV20-1 with TRBJ2-1; 11 bases are shared with TRBD2. V dropped 3 bases and J dropped 7; count of bases not matched to a gene: 11. This CDR3 spans 16 amino acids. Germline V gene lookup returns CDR1 DFQATT and CDR2 SNEGSKA (reference sequence). In nucleotides, the CDR3 is TGCAGTGCTAGTTGGGCTAGCGGGGGGTCTTGGAATGAGCAGTTCTTC. Translated, it gives CSASWASGGSWNEQFF.

V and J are TRBV19 and TRBJ1-5; D may be TRBD1 (5 bases). The CDR3 totals 14 residues. V lost 1 base and J 7 bases, leaving 11 bases between the germline ends. Germline V lookup: CDR1 LNHDA, CDR2 SQIVND (reference sequence). Here the CDR3 DNA reads TGTGCCAGTAGTATAGCGGGGTGGGGGCAGCCCCAGCATTTT. It codes for CASSIAGWGQPQHF. Full variable domain (remainder filled in from reference TRBV19 and TRBJ1-5): DGGITQSPKYLFRKEGQNVTLSCEQNLNHDAMYWYRQDPGQGLRLIYYSQIVNDFQKGDIAEGYSVSREKKESFPLTVTSAQKNPTAFYLCASSIAGWGQPQHFGDGTRLSIL.

The chain is built from TRBV6-2 or TRBV6-3 and TRBJ1-1; TRBD1 might be the D (6 bases). This CDR3 has 12 residues. Per the germline V gene, CDR1 is MNHEY and CDR2 is SVGEGT. V gave up 2 bases and J gave up 11 bases, with 12 bases separating them. CDR3 loop: CASSYDTGTAFF. DNA for the CDR3: TGTGCCAGCAGTTACGACACAGGGACCGCTTTCTTT.

J is TRBJ1-1 and V is TRBV5-4; the D gene is possibly TRBD1 (5 bases). Per germline, CDR1 SGHNT and CDR2 YYREEE (reference sequence). The CDR3 loop spans 15 amino acids. Trimming took off 4 bases at V and 0 bases at J, with 13 bases between the two ends. CDR3: CASSPARQMNTEAFF. Here the CDR3 DNA reads TGTGCCAGCAGCCCCGCCCGACAGATGAACACTGAAGCTTTCTTT.

The chain is built from TRBV2 and TRBJ2-7; tentative D call: TRBD2 (7 bases). Germline-derived CDR1 and CDR2 are SNHLY and FYNNEI. Deletions cut 3 bases from V and 2 bases from J, with 11 bases between. The CDR3 totals 14 residues. The CDR3 sequence is CASSDHGGPYEQYF. The DNA of the CDR3 is TGTGCCAGCAGTGACCACGGGGGGCCCTACGAGCAGTACTTC.

The chain recombines TRBV19 with TRBJ1-2, with TRBD1 identical over 9 bases. CDR1 is LNHDA and CDR2 is SQIVND in the germline V gene (reference sequence). This CDR3 comprises 16 residues. Trimming took 9 bases from V and 8 from J; bases not matched to a gene: 19. The CDR3: CARIHGDRVVGDGYTF. CDR3 coding DNA: TGTGCCAGGATCCATGGGGACAGGGTGGTAGGTGACGGCTACACCTTC.

This clone has just one count. In DNA form, the CDR3 reads TGTGCCAGCAGCCCAACAACCGGGACTGAAGCTTTCTTT. This encodes CASSPTTGTEAFF. The chain is built from TRBV7-9 and TRBJ1-1; D remains unclear. The V gene lost 5 bases and the J gene lost 5 bases, with 12 bases spanning the gap. The CDR3 runs to 13 residues. Germline loops: CDR1 SEHNR, CDR2 FQNEAQ (reference sequence).